The rows below give T cell receptor beta chains drawn from one sample of a study of blood T cell repertoires in COVID-19. The protocol was immunoSEQ multiplex PCR, while the TCRdb copy is restricted to in-frame clones and leaves out a portion. The sample includes approximately 300,000 clones, more than 75% of them seen just once. The sample taken for sequencing was PBMCs or T cells enriched from blood (not recorded which). The origin of the receptors is a man between 60 and 75 years old who had recovered from COVID-19. CDR3s include the opening cysteine and the closing phenylalanine or tryptophan. The D gene is left open where the match is weak. Clone size is given for some rows only: seen once, a few or many times, or a class if the clone is expanded.

TRBV6-4	TRBD2	TRBJ2-1	-	CASSDGTSGRNEQFF	TGTGCCAGCAGTGACGGGACTAGCGGGAGAAATGAGCAGTTCTTC
TRBV18	-	TRBJ1-4	-	CASSPRGATNEKLFF	TGTGCCAGCTCACCTCGGGGTGCAACTAATGAAAAACTGTTTTTT
TRBV20-1	-	TRBJ1-2	-	CSASGDLTSQGLRSPPNYGYTF	TGCAGTGCTAGTGGGGATTTGACTAGTCAGGGACTCCGGTCCCCGCCCAACTATGGCTACACCTTC
TRBV27	TRBD2	TRBJ2-1	-	CASSLGLAGNEQFF	TGTGCCAGCAGTTTAGGACTAGCGGGGAATGAGCAGTTCTTC
TRBV30	-	TRBJ1-3	-	CAWAQGPGNTIYF	TGTGCCTGGGCTCAGGGGCCTGGAAACACCATATATTTT
TRBV27	TRBD2	TRBJ2-1	-	CASSLVGLAVKSSYNEQFF	TGTGCCAGCAGTTTAGTCGGGCTAGCGGTAAAGAGCTCCTACAATGAGCAGTTCTTC
TRBV6-4	-	TRBJ1-5	-	CASSDVPGSNQPQHF	TGTGCCAGCAGTGACGTTCCAGGGAGCAATCAGCCCCAGCATTTT
TRBV3-1/TRBV3-2	-	TRBJ1-6	few	CASSQAFTAYNSPLHF	TGTGCCAGCAGCCAAGCTTTTACAGCTTATAATTCACCCCTCCACTTT
TRBV11-3	-	TRBJ2-2	few	CASSLVQGSNTGELFF	TGTGCCAGCAGCTTAGTTCAGGGGTCGAACACCGGGGAGCTGTTTTTT
TRBV7-2	-	TRBJ1-5	-	CASSPMQVNQPQHF	TGTGCCAGCAGCCCCATGCAGGTAAATCAGCCCCAGCATTTT
TRBV5-1	TRBD2	TRBJ2-5	-	CASSIGTSAKETQYF	TGCGCCAGCAGCATCGGGACTAGCGCTAAAGAGACCCAGTACTTC
TRBV6-6	-	TRBJ2-1	-	CASSRKIPGLTHEQFF	TGTGCCAGCAGTCGAAAAATTCCGGGACTGACACATGAGCAGTTCTTC
TRBV24-1	TRBD1	TRBJ2-1	-	CATSDPGTGQFF	TGTGCCACCAGTGATCCCGGGACAGGTCAGTTCTTC
TRBV5-1	TRBD1	TRBJ2-3	-	CASSLGDRVDTQYF	TGCGCCAGCAGCTTGGGAGACAGGGTAGATACGCAGTATTTT
TRBV27	-	TRBJ1-1	-	CASSPDTAQLAFF	TGTGCCAGCAGTCCCGACACGGCTCAGCTAGCTTTCTTT
TRBV19	TRBD2	TRBJ2-4	-	CASSSRTSGVAKNIQYF	TGTGCCAGTAGTTCACGGACTAGCGGGGTAGCCAAAAACATTCAGTACTTC
TRBV5-5	-	TRBJ1-2	-	CASSLVTGDGYTF	TGTGCCAGCAGCTTGGTGACGGGGGATGGCTACACCTTC
TRBV7-2	-	TRBJ1-2	-	CASSFLQGDGGYTF	TGTGCCAGCAGCTTCTTACAGGGCGATGGTGGCTACACCTTC
TRBV15	-	TRBJ1-2	-	CATSRDSPGGYTF	TGTGCCACCAGCAGAGATTCCCCCGGTGGCTACACCTTC
TRBV30	TRBD2	TRBJ2-1	-	CAWSVQSSGGVRNEQFF	TGTGCCTGGAGTGTACAATCTAGCGGGGGGGTTCGCAATGAGCAGTTCTTC
TRBV30	TRBD1	TRBJ2-3	-	CAWAGTDTDTQYF	TGTGCCTGGGCCGGGACAGACACAGATACGCAGTATTTT
TRBV28	TRBD1	TRBJ1-6	-	CASRPDRGNSPLHF	TGTGCCAGCAGACCGGACAGGGGTAATTCACCCCTCCACTTT
TRBV18	-	TRBJ1-1	-	CASSPDAAGLAEAFF	TGTGCCAGCTCACCGGACGCGGCGGGGCTGGCTGAAGCTTTCTTT
TRBV10-3	-	TRBJ2-3	-	CAIMGQQKGTTGTDTQYF	TGTGCCATCATGGGACAACAAAAGGGGACTACGGGAACAGATACGCAGTATTTT
TRBV12-3/TRBV12-4	-	TRBJ2-3	-	CASSLARSSTQYF	TGTGCCAGCAGTTTAGCGCGTAGTTCTACGCAGTATTTT
TRBV7-8	-	TRBJ1-1	-	CASSQRSIPIGANTEAFF	TGTGCCAGCAGCCAACGGTCTATCCCAATAGGGGCGAACACTGAAGCTTTCTTT
TRBV1	-	TRBJ2-5	-	CTSSRLAGEGGQETQYF	TGCACCAGCAGCCGCCTAGCGGGAGAGGGAGGCCAAGAGACCCAGTACTTC
TRBV12-3/TRBV12-4	-	TRBJ1-2	-	CASSPGQLYGYTF	TGTGCCAGCAGTCCCGGACAGTTGTATGGCTACACCTTC
TRBV19	TRBD1	TRBJ2-3	-	CASSDRTGSYTDTQYF	TGTGCCAGTAGCGATAGGACAGGTTCATACACAGATACGCAGTATTTT
TRBV9	-	TRBJ1-1	-	CASSVAAGETEAFF	TGTGCCAGCAGCGTAGCTGCGGGGGAGACTGAAGCTTTCTTT
TRBV6-5	-	TRBJ1-1	-	CASSYEGRNTEAFF	TGTGCCAGCAGTTACGAGGGAAGGAACACTGAAGCTTTCTTT
TRBV5-5	TRBD1	TRBJ2-3	once	CASSLQGVTDTQYF	TGTGCCAGCAGCTTGCAGGGGGTCACAGATACGCAGTATTTT
TRBV19	-	TRBJ1-2	-	CASNPSGTNYGYTF	TGTGCCAGTAATCCCAGCGGAACTAACTATGGCTACACCTTC
TRBV5-5	TRBD1	TRBJ1-5	-	CASSTGTVGQPQHF	TGTGCCAGCAGCACAGGGACAGTCGGTCAGCCCCAGCATTTT
TRBV5-5	-	TRBJ1-1	-	CASTVLTANTEAFF	TGTGCCAGCACCGTCTTGACAGCGAACACTGAAGCTTTCTTT
TRBV5-4	TRBD1	TRBJ1-2	-	CASSPGTGGVSYGYTF	TGTGCCAGCAGCCCTGGGACAGGAGGGGTTAGCTATGGCTACACCTTC
TRBV6-5	-	TRBJ2-5	-	CASSYSRKETQYF	TGTGCCAGCAGTTACTCCAGGAAAGAGACCCAGTACTTC
TRBV12-3/TRBV12-4	-	TRBJ1-6	-	CASSLPNSPLHF	TGTGCCAGCAGTCTACCTAATTCACCCCTCCACTTT
TRBV5-1	TRBD1	TRBJ2-7	-	CASNTGTGGDEQYF	TGCGCCAGCAACACCGGGACAGGGGGCGACGAGCAGTACTTC
TRBV6-5	TRBD1	TRBJ2-7	few	CASSYSTQGANEQYF	TGTGCCAGCAGTTACTCGACTCAGGGGGCTAATGAGCAGTACTTC
TRBV14	TRBD2	TRBJ2-2	-	CASSQDRAGGWTGELFF	TGTGCCAGCAGCCAAGATAGAGCGGGAGGGTGGACCGGGGAGCTGTTTTTT
TRBV6-1	-	TRBJ1-6	-	CASSEVTGNSPLHF	TGTGCCAGCAGTGAAGTCACGGGGAATTCACCCCTCCACTTT
TRBV11-1	-	TRBJ2-2	-	CASSFDYSGELFF	TGTGCCAGCAGCTTCGATTACTCCGGGGAGCTGTTTTTT
TRBV4-2	TRBD2	TRBJ2-3	-	CASSQGPGRGVTDTQYF	TGTGCCAGCAGCCAAGGACCCGGGCGGGGGGTAACAGATACGCAGTATTTT
TRBV19	TRBD1	TRBJ2-7	few	CASSIDRGLGEQYF	TGTGCCAGTAGTATAGACAGGGGGCTTGGCGAGCAGTACTTC
TRBV7-8	-	TRBJ2-7	-	CASSLEGRSYEQYF	TGTGCCAGCAGCTTGGAGGGTCGGTCCTACGAGCAGTACTTC
TRBV6-5	-	TRBJ2-5	once	CASSYSRTAKETQYF	TGTGCCAGCAGTTACAGCCGGACAGCAAAAGAGACCCAGTACTTC
TRBV30	-	TRBJ1-5	-	CAWSGTNLGQPQHF	TGTGCCTGGAGTGGAACTAATTTGGGTCAGCCCCAGCATTTT
TRBV3-1/TRBV3-2	-	TRBJ1-4	-	CASSPGEINEKLFF	TGTGCCAGCAGCCCAGGGGAGATTAATGAAAAACTGTTTTTT
TRBV18	TRBD1	TRBJ1-6	-	CASSQDRFNSPLHF	TGTGCCAGCTCACAGGACAGGTTCAATTCACCCCTCCACTTT
TRBV29-1	-	TRBJ1-1	-	CSLAREGIPEAFF	TGCAGCCTGGCTCGGGAGGGTATTCCTGAAGCTTTCTTT
TRBV24-1	-	TRBJ1-5	-	CATQGSWDQPQHF	TGTGCCACCCAGGGGTCATGGGATCAGCCCCAGCATTTT